This T cell receptor (beta chain) was observed in a study of Tregs in tolerant kidney transplant recipients. Looking at the study overall: The nonmyeloablative bone marrow transplants came from related graft donors, with transient mixed chimerism. Notes on the study in general: In tolerant patients, donor-specific Tregs outgrew total Tregs, suggesting antigen-driven expansion.

CDR3 length equals 14 residues. Trimming removed 3 bases from V and 2 bases from J; junction bases left unmatched: 4. Germline loops: CDR1 KGHSH, CDR2 LQKENI. TCRdb's table, derived via immunoSEQ multiplex PCR, lists solely in-frame clones and lacks some. The profile shows tens of thousands of clones, approximately 93% of them singletons. With regard to this clone: Antigen specificity is unknown.

The sequence was collected from a human donor who received a combined kidney and bone marrow transplant. Sequencing used CD4+ T cells from blood, obtained before the transplant. V usage is TRBV18 and J usage is TRBJ2-7, with 7 bases identical to TRBD1. CDR3 in amino acids: CASSPTGQTYEQYF. The DNA of the CDR3 is TGTGCCAGCTCACCGACGGGACAGACCTACGAGCAGTACTTC.